This entry concerns a single T cell receptor (beta chain). Its antigen is undetermined. The CDR3 totals 14 residues. Per germline, CDR1 SGHTA and CDR2 FQGNSA. V shed 4 bases and J shed 2 bases, with 11 bases lying between them. This specimen comes from a study of T cell responses to AZD1222 COVID-19 vaccine. Study results and limitations: Baseline seropositivity characterized only 5 to 7 AZD1222 recipients. Regions 160-218 and 743-854 dominated among vaccine-associated CD4 TCRs spanning spike. In all cases, repertoires were sampled only after the peak T cell response. Nearly half of spike-specific TCRs reportedly target unmutated variant regions.

TCRdb keeps only in-frame clones here, not all; method: immunoSEQ multiplex PCR. The table has around 100,000 clones, about 87% seen once; the top ten hold 3.5% to 4.5%. This receptor was identified in an adult in good health. This chain joins TRBV7-2 and TRBJ1-1, with D possibly matching TRBD1 (6 bases). Sequenced here: peripheral blood, sampled on day 0 of MenACWY control vaccination. This CDR3 is CASSSQTGNTEAFF. The CDR3 DNA reads as TGTGCCAGCAGCTCCCAGACAGGTAACACTGAAGCTTTCTTT. Drawing the rest from reference TRBV7-2 and TRBJ1-1, the complete variable domain is GAGVSQSPSNKVTEKGKDVELRCDPISGHTALYWYRQSLGQGLEFLIYFQGNSAPDKSGLPSDRFSAERTGGSVSTLTIQRTQQEDSAVYLCASSSQTGNTEAFFGQGTRLTVV.